What follows are 2 T cell receptor beta chains derived from one specimen sequenced in a study of T cell changes during pregnancy in multiple sclerosis (dated by TCRdb to about 2019). Libraries were built with the immunoSEQ multiplex PCR assay. TCRdb holds this immuneACCESS table with in-frame rearrangements only. Some clones are missing; in checked studies, unresolved V genes explain under half, and the rest has no known cause. This sample comprises about 28,000 clones, around 89% of them detected only once. The ten largest clones represent approximately 3.5% of the sample. The sample consisted of CD4+ T cells from peripheral blood mononuclear cells, taken in the first trimester of pregnancy. The receptors here all came from a female donor in good health, enrolled as a control in a pregnancy study.

The V call is TRBV6-5, the J call TRBJ1-2; unclear D gene. Trimming stripped 7 bases from V and 4 bases from J, with 10 bases between. The CDR3 contains 12 residues. The V gene's germline CDR1 is MNHEY and CDR2 SVGAGI. CDR3 sequence: CASTTEGYGYTF. The CDR3, as DNA: TGTGCCAGCACCACAGAGGGCTATGGCTACACCTTC.

CDR3 residues: CAWRIPKGSGGYTF. CDR3 coding DNA: TGTGCCTGGAGGATACCAAAGGGTTCGGGAGGCTACACCTTC. The genes are TRBV30 and TRBJ1-2; no reliable D call. With 3 bases removed from V and 8 bases from J, the gap between germline ends came to 19 bases. The germline CDR1 and CDR2 sequences are GTSNPN and SVGIG (reference sequence). CDR3 length equals 14 residues.